This T cell receptor (beta chain) is from a study of blood T cells in healthy people across ages. Study details: Using template switching, researchers captured about one barcoded beta molecule for each two T cells.

As for this clonotype: Its specificity is not known.

Russia was home to the donors, healthy Caucasian individuals aged roughly 6 to 95. Researchers report isolating at least 7 million PBMCs per sample. For the second PCR, which ran for roughly 6 to 12 cycles, a sample-barcoded 5' primer and a J-beta primer mix were used. TCRdb recomputed calls from the 5' RACE reads with MiXCR, one row per CDR3 protein. The table has fewer than 1.5 million distinct CDR3 sequences, approximately 42% seen once. The CDR3 is made up of 15 amino acids. Trimming removed 4 bases at V and 4 bases at J, with 14 bases between. The germline V gene has CDR1 LGHDT and CDR2 YNNKEL (reference sequence). Findings of the study overall: Because donor CMV status was unknown, expanded clonotype changes were possibly confounded.

This clonotype originated in a woman under 30 in good health. What was sequenced was blood. The V call is TRBV3-1, the J call TRBJ1-3; unclear D gene. The chain's CDR3 is CASSRAETGGNTIYF. DNA of the CDR3: TGTGCCAGCAGCCGGGCCGAGACGGGCGGAAACACCATATATTTT.